What follows are 26 T cell receptor beta chains derived from one specimen sequenced in a study of identical twins. In TCRdb, the 5' RACE reads were re-called with MiXCR into one record per CDR3 protein. Seen here are 1,800,000 or so distinct CDR3 sequences, roughly a third observed once, and the top ten hold about 0.3%. Sequencing was carried out using cord blood. The receptor source for this set is a newborn girl in good health.

In its sample, this clonotype was seen many times. This chain joins TRBV29-1 and TRBJ2-1; D is ambiguous. Per the germline V gene, CDR1 is SQVTM and CDR2 is ANQGSEA. The CDR3 consists of 13 residues. V gave up 8 bases and J gave up 4 bases, with 15 bases separating them. The CDR3 protein is CSFVDMRYNEQFF. The CDR3 DNA reads TGCAGCTTTGTAGACATGCGGTACAATGAGCAGTTCTTC.

This chain links TRBV28 with TRBJ1-1; D may be TRBD1 (6 bases). The CDR3 length is 19 residues. Germline CDR1 MDHEN, CDR2 SYDVKM. The V gene lost 3 bases and the J gene lost 1 base, with 24 bases spanning the gap. Here the CDR3 DNA reads TGTGCCAGCAGTTTGGGGGGGCTCAGCGTCTTAGGGCAGAACACTGAAGCTTTCTTT. Its translation: CASSLGGLSVLGQNTEAFF.

The V and J genes are TRBV7-9 and TRBJ1-2; 9 bases match TRBD1. V trimming: 4 bases; J trimming: 7 bases; junction bases outside the gene matches: 7. This CDR3 has 14 amino acids. Germline V gene lookup returns CDR1 SEHNR and CDR2 FQNEAQ (reference sequence). The CDR3 DNA reads TGTGCCAGCAGCTCCGGGACAGGGAAGAGTGGCTACACCTTC. Its protein is CASSSGTGKSGYTF. The complete variable domain, with remaining parts taken from reference TRBV7-9 and TRBJ1-2, reads DTGVSQNPRHKITKRGQNVTFRCDPISEHNRLYWYRQTLGQGPEFLTYFQNEAQLEKSRLLSDRFSAERPKGSFSTLEIQRTEQGDSAMYLCASSSGTGKSGYTFGSGTRLTVV.

There are a few counts of this clonotype. CDR3 protein: CSASGSGRPTDTQYF. The CDR3 bases are TGCAGTGCTAGTGGTAGCGGGAGGCCCACAGATACGCAGTATTTT. The chain combines TRBV20-1 with TRBJ2-3; the match to TRBD2 covers 10 bases. The junction had 5 bases not matched to a gene; V was cut back by 3 bases and J by 2 bases. Germline V gene lookup returns CDR1 DFQATT and CDR2 SNEGSKA (reference sequence). This CDR3 contains 15 residues.

The rearrangement uses TRBV10-3 and TRBJ1-2; the D gene is possibly TRBD1 (6 bases). Germline V CDR1 and CDR2: ENHRY, SYGVKD. V gave up 6 bases and J gave up 8 bases, with 13 bases separating them. The CDR3 runs to 12 residues. The chain's CDR3 is CAIRPGQSGYTF. CDR3 nucleotide sequence: TGTGCCATCAGGCCGGGACAAAGCGGCTACACCTTC.

This chain's CDR3 is CASKAAGFSDTQYF. For the CDR3, the DNA is TGTGCCAGCAAGGCAGCGGGGTTCTCAGATACGCAGTATTTT. This chain links TRBV28 with TRBJ2-3; 7 nucleotides line up with TRBD2. Germline loops: CDR1 MDHEN, CDR2 SYDVKM. The CDR3 is made up of 14 amino acids. V lost 7 bases, J lost 4 bases, and 8 bases stayed unmatched. The full variable domain, with the rest looked up from reference TRBV28 and TRBJ2-3, is DVKVTQSSRYLVKRTGEKVFLECVQDMDHENMFWYRQDPGLGLRLIYFSYDVKMKEKGDIPEGYSVSREKKERFSLILESASTNQTSMYLCASKAAGFSDTQYFGPGTRLTVL.

V usage is TRBV12-3 or TRBV12-4 and J usage is TRBJ1-5; unclear D gene. The CDR3 extends over 17 amino acids. Trimming took off 6 bases at V and 0 bases at J, with 18 bases between the two ends. For the CDR3, the DNA is TGTGCCAGCAGCCCAGGAGGGTGGAGGGATAGCAATCAGCCCCAGCATTTT. Translation: CASSPGGWRDSNQPQHF.

A few counts support this clonotype. The chain is built from TRBV10-3 and TRBJ2-7; perhaps D is TRBD1 or TRBD2 (6 bases each). CDR3 size: 14 residues. Germline V CDR1 and CDR2: ENHRY, SYGVKD. Trimming removed 4 bases from V and 2 bases from J, with 12 bases in between. In DNA form, the CDR3 reads TGTGCCATCAGTGGAGGGCGGGACACCTACGAGCAGTACTTC. This codes for CAISGGRDTYEQYF.

This clonotype showed up just once. The chain couples TRBV20-1 to TRBJ1-4; 8 bases are a match to TRBD1. CDR3 size: 13 residues. Germline V gene sequence: CDR1 DFQATT, CDR2 SNEGSKA (reference sequence). V gave up 4 bases and J gave up 8 bases; unmatched junction bases: 6. The chain's CDR3 is CSATRTGREKLFF. DNA for the CDR3: TGCAGTGCTACCCGGACAGGGCGGGAAAAACTGTTTTTT.

The CDR3 coding sequence is TGTGCCAGCAGTGACTCGAAGGGACTAGCGGGAGACAATGAGCAGTACTTC. Protein sequence: CASSDSKGLAGDNEQYF. The J gene is TRBJ2-5, the V gene TRBV6-4, with TRBD2 identical over 14 bases. The V and J ends lost 0 bases and 11 bases, in that order; junction bases with no gene match: 11. The V gene's germline CDR1 is MRHNA and CDR2 SNTAGT. CDR3 size: 17 residues.

This clonotype was recorded a few times. The chain recombines TRBV10-3 with TRBJ1-1; TRBD1 might be the D (5 bases). The CDR3 loop spans 14 amino acids. The ends were cut back, 3 bases at V and 5 bases at J, with 13 bases in the middle. Looked up from germline, CDR1 is ENHRY and CDR2 is SYGVKD. The CDR3 region is CAISEGAQRTEAFF. Here the CDR3 DNA reads TGTGCCATCAGTGAAGGGGCACAGAGGACTGAAGCTTTCTTT.

The chain joins TRBV7-2 to TRBJ2-3, with 7 bases fitting TRBD1. The CDR3 consists of 18 residues. The junction had 18 bases not matched to a gene; V was cut back by 3 bases and J by 6 bases. Germline CDR1 reads SGHTA; CDR2 reads FQGNSA. The CDR3 protein is CASSFHRQGLRYTDTQYF. CDR3 sequence (DNA): TGTGCCAGCAGCTTCCATCGACAGGGCCTCAGATACACGGATACGCAGTATTTT.

This clonotype appeared a few times. The CDR3, as DNA: TGCAGCGTTGTCCCAACCGCAAAAAGAACCGGGACTAGTGGTGTTGATGAGCAGTTCTTC. It is translated as CSVVPTAKRTGTSGVDEQFF. The chain combines TRBV29-1 with TRBJ2-1; 8 bases line up with TRBD2. Trimming removed 4 bases from V and 8 bases from J; junction bases left unmatched: 28. The CDR3 consists of 20 residues. Germline CDR1 reads SQVTM; CDR2 reads ANQGSEA.

This clonotype was counted a few times. This rearrangement joins TRBV20-1 to TRBJ2-5; TRBD1 is a possible D gene (5 bases). V was trimmed by 0 bases and J by 0 bases, leaving 11 bases between them. Germline V lookup: CDR1 DFQATT, CDR2 SNEGSKA (reference sequence). The CDR3 sequence is 15 residues long. The CDR3 loop is CSAREQDHYQETQYF. CDR3 nucleotide sequence: TGCAGTGCTAGAGAACAGGATCATTACCAAGAGACCCAGTACTTC.

The V gene is TRBV19, the J gene TRBJ2-3, with 9 positions matching TRBD2. The CDR3 has 14 amino acids. With V trimmed by 4 bases and J by 5 bases, 4 bases remained unmatched. Germline V gene data show CDR1 as LNHDA and CDR2 as SQIVND (reference sequence). CDR3 sequence: CASSSSGRKDTQYF. The CDR3 nucleotides are TGTGCCAGTAGTAGTAGCGGGAGAAAAGATACGCAGTATTTT. The complete variable domain, with remaining parts taken from reference TRBV19 and TRBJ2-3, reads DGGITQSPKYLFRKEGQNVTLSCEQNLNHDAMYWYRQDPGQGLRLIYYSQIVNDFQKGDIAEGYSVSREKKESFPLTVTSAQKNPTAFYLCASSSSGRKDTQYFGPGTRLTVL.

The chain carries TRBV20-1 and TRBJ2-7; D uncertain. The CDR3 totals 14 residues. Germline V gene data show CDR1 as DFQATT and CDR2 as SNEGSKA (reference sequence). The V gene lost 6 bases and the J gene lost 0 bases, with 15 bases spanning the gap. The CDR3 DNA is TGCAGTGCCAGAAGTGGGTCCGGCTCCTACGAGCAGTACTTC. Translation: CSARSGSGSYEQYF.

The chain employs TRBV25-1 and TRBJ2-1; 7 bases map to TRBD1. CDR1 is MGHDK, CDR2 SYGVNS, per germline. The CDR3 sequence is 16 residues long. Trimming took 1 base from V and 0 from J; bases not matched to a gene: 3. The CDR3 coding sequence is TGTGCCAGCAGTGAATCCAGGGGGAGCTCCTACAATGAGCAGTTCTTC. Protein product: CASSESRGSSYNEQFF.

This clonotype occurred a few times. The rearrangement joins TRBV12-3 or TRBV12-4 to TRBJ2-7; either TRBD1 or TRBD2 may fit D (5 bases each). V lost 4 bases, J lost 7 bases, and 20 bases lay in between. CDR3 size: 15 residues. The CDR3 DNA reads as TGTGCCAGCAGTTCCAACTTTGGGGGAATAGGGGAGCAGTACTTC. Translation: CASSSNFGGIGEQYF.

The chain has TRBV7-9 and TRBJ2-7; tentatively, D is TRBD2 (5 bases). The germline gives CDR1 SEHNR, CDR2 FQNEAQ (reference sequence). CDR3 size: 13 residues. V gave up 3 bases and J gave up 7 bases, with 13 bases separating them. This CDR3 is CASSFVAFGEQYF. The CDR3 DNA reads as TGTGCCAGCAGCTTCGTAGCGTTCGGTGAGCAGTACTTC.

CDR3: CSASGPGGTLTDTQYF. The CDR3 nucleotides are TGCAGTGCTAGCGGTCCGGGGGGGACCCTCACAGATACGCAGTATTTT. J is TRBJ2-3 and V is TRBV20-1; 8 positions agree with TRBD2. The CDR3 covers 16 residues. Germline V gene sequence: CDR1 DFQATT, CDR2 SNEGSKA (reference sequence). V lost 3 bases to trimming and J lost 2 bases; unmatched junction nucleotides: 10.

Comments on this clonotype: The germline gene is not matched at one end of the junction; a read error may be the cause. The chain carries TRBV20-1 and TRBJ2-1; D perhaps matches TRBD2 (5 bases). Germline-derived CDR1 and CDR2 are DFQATT and SNEGSKA (reference sequence). CDR3 length: 14 amino acids. CDR3 bases: TGCAGTGCGAGAGCTGAGCGGCGCGACAATGAGCAGTTCTTC. Encoded protein: CSARAERRDNEQFF.

The chain recombines TRBV10-3 with TRBJ1-5; a weak D match, TRBD1 (5 bases). The germline V gene encodes CDR1 ENHRY and CDR2 SYGVKD. This CDR3 has 15 residues. V was shortened by 2 bases and J by 3 bases, with 11 bases between the two germline ends. The chain's CDR3 is CAISEAAGTNQPQHF. The DNA for the CDR3 is TGTGCCATCAGTGAGGCCGCGGGGACCAATCAGCCCCAGCATTTT.

This sequence joins TRBV7-2 and TRBJ2-1, with 12 bases aligning to TRBD2. Losses at the gene ends were 1 base for V and 2 bases for J; bases not matched to a gene: 3. The CDR3 contains 17 residues. CDR1 is SGHTA and CDR2 is FQGNSA in the germline V gene. CDR3 residues: CASSLDASGRAYNEQFF. In DNA, the CDR3 is TGTGCCAGCAGCTTAGACGCTAGCGGGAGGGCCTACAATGAGCAGTTCTTC. The full variable domain, with the rest looked up from reference TRBV7-2 and TRBJ2-1, is GAGVSQSPSNKVTEKGKDVELRCDPISGHTALYWYRQSLGQGLEFLIYFQGNSAPDKSGLPSDRFSAERTGGSVSTLTIQRTQQEDSAVYLCASSLDASGRAYNEQFFGPGTRLTVL.

V and J are TRBV5-1 and TRBJ1-2; D is uncertain. Trimming pared 0 bases from V and 0 bases from J, leaving 9 bases between. Germline V gene sequence: CDR1 SGHRS, CDR2 YFSETQ. The CDR3 has 15 amino acids. CDR3 region: CASSLAHTANYGYTF. The CDR3 DNA is TGCGCCAGCAGCTTGGCCCACACAGCTAACTATGGCTACACCTTC.

On this clonotype itself: This clone may be a read error of a much larger clone one base away. The chain links TRBV6-2 or TRBV6-3 to TRBJ2-1; the D gene could be TRBD1 or TRBD2 (5 bases each). TRBJ2-7 matches the DNA end more closely, so the J call is doubtful. The CDR3 has 15 amino acids. Germline loops: CDR1 MNHEY, CDR2 SVGEGT. The CDR3 DNA reads TGTGCCACCACCCGGGACGGGAACTTTTACAATGAGCAGTACTTC. It encodes CATTRDGNFYNEQYF.

On this clonotype itself: This may stem from a read error, because a much larger clone lies one nucleotide away. J is TRBJ2-7 and V is TRBV10-3, with a weak D call TRBD2 (6 bases). Germline values: CDR1 ENHRY, CDR2 SYGVKD. Between the trimmed V and J ends, which lost 4 bases and 7 bases, there was a span of 20 bases. This CDR3 contains 15 residues. In nucleotides, the CDR3 is TGTGCCATCAGTGTGGTCGGGGGAGGTTCCAATGAGCAGTACTTC. Translating gives CAISVVGGGSNEQYF.